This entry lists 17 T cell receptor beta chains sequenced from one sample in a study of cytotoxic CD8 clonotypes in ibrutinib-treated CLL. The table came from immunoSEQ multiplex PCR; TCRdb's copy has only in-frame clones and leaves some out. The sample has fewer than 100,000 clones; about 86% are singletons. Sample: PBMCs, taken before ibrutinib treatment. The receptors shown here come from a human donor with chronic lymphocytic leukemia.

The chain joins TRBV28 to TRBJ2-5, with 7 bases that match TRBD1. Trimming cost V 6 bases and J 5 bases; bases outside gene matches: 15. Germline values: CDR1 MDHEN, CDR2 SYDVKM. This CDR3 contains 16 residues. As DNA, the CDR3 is TGTGCCAGCAGCCAAGGCCTGACGAGGGGACAGGAGACCCAGTACTTC. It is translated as CASSQGLTRGQETQYF. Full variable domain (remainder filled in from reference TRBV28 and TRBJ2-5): DVKVTQSSRYLVKRTGEKVFLECVQDMDHENMFWYRQDPGLGLRLIYFSYDVKMKEKGDIPEGYSVSREKKERFSLILESASTNQTSMYLCASSQGLTRGQETQYFGPGTRLLVL.

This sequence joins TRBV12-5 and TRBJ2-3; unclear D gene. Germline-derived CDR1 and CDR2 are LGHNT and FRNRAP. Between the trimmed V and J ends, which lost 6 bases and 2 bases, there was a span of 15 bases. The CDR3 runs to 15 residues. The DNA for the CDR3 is TGTGCTAGTGGGGCAGGAGATACCAACACAGATACGCAGTATTTT. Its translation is CASGAGDTNTDTQYF.

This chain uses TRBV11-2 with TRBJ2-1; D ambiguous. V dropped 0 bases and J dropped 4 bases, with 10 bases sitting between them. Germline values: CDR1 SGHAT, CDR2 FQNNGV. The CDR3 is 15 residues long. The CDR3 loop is CASSLDAGSYNEQFF. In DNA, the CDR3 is TGTGCCAGCAGCTTAGACGCAGGCTCATACAATGAGCAGTTCTTC.

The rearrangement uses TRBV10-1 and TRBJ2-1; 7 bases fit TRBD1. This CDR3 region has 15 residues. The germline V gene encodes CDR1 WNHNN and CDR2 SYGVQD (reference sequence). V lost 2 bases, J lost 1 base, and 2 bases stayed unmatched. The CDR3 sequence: CASSEGTASYNEQFF. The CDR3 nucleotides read TGCGCCAGCAGTGAGGGGACAGCGTCCTACAATGAGCAGTTCTTC.

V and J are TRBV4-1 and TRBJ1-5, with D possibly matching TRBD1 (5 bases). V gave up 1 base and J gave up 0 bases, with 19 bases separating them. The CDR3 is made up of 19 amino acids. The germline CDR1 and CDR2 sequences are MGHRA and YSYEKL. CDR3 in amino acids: CASSQAPDSTDYSNQPQHF. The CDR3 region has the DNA TGCGCCAGCAGCCAAGCACCGGACTCGACAGACTATAGCAATCAGCCCCAGCATTTT.

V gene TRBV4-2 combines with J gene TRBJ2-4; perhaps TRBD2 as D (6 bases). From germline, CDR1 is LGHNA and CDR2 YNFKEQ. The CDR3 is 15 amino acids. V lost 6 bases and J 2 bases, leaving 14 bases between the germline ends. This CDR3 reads CASRRDLGTKNIQYF. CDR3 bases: TGTGCCAGCAGGCGGGACCTGGGAACCAAAAACATTCAGTACTTC.

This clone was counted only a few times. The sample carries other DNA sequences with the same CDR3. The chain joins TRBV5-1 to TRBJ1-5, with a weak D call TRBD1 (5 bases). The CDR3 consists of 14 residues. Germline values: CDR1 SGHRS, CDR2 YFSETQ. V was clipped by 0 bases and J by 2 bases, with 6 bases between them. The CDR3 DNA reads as TGCGCCAGCAGCTTGGAAGGGGGCAATCAGCCCCAGCATTTT. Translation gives CASSLEGGNQPQHF.

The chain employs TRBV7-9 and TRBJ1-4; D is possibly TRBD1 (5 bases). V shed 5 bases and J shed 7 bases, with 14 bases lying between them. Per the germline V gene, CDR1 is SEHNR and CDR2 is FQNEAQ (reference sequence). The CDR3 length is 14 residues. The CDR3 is CASSPDGAGEKLFF. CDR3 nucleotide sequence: TGTGCCAGCAGCCCTGACGGGGCGGGTGAAAAACTGTTTTTT.

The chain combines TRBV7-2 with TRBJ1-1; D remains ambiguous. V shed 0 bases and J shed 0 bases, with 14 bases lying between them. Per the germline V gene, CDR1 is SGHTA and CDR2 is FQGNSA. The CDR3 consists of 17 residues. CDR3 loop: CASSLAGRRLMNTEAFF. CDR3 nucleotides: TGTGCCAGCAGCTTAGCGGGCAGGCGACTCATGAACACTGAAGCTTTCTTT.

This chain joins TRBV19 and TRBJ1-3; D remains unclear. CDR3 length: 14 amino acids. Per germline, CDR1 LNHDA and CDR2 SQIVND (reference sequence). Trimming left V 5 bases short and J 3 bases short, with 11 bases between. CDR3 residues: CASSWARYGNTIYF. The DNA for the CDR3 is TGTGCCAGTAGTTGGGCCCGGTATGGAAACACCATATATTTT.

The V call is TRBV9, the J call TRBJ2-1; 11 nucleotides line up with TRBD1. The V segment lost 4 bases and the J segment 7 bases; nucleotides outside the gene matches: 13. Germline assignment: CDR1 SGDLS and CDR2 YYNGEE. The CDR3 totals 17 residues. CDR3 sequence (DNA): TGTGCCAGCAGCTTCCGGGACAGGGGGTTTAATAGGAATGAGCAGTTCTTC. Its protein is CASSFRDRGFNRNEQFF.

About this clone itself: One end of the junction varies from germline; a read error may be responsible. The CDR3 is CASSLGVGRVGSGANVLTF. Written as DNA, the CDR3 is TGTGCTAGCAGCTTAGGTGTGGGCAGGGTCGGCTCTGGGGCCAACGTCCTGACTTTC. The J gene is TRBJ2-6, the V gene TRBV7-7; TRBD1 is a possible D gene (5 bases). CDR1 is SSHAT, CDR2 FNYEAQ, per germline (reference sequence). The CDR3 spans 19 residues.

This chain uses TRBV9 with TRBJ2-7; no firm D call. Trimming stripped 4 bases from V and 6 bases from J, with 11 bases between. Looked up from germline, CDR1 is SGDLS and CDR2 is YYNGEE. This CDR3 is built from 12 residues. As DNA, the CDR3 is TGTGCCAGCAGCTCCAGCAACGGCGAGCAGTACTTC. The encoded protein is CASSSSNGEQYF.

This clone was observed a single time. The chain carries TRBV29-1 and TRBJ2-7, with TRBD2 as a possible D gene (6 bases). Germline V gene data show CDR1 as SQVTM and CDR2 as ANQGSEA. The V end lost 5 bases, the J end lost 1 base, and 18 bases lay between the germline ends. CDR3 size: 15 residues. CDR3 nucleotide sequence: TGCAGCGTTTTTTGGGAGGAGGACATTTCCTACGAGCAGTACTTC. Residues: CSVFWEEDISYEQYF.

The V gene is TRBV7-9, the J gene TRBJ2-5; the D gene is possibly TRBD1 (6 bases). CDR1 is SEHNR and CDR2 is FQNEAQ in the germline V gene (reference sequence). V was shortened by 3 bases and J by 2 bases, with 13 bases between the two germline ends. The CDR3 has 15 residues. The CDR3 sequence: CASSFNSGVQETQYF. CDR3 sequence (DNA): TGTGCCAGCAGCTTTAACTCAGGGGTTCAAGAGACCCAGTACTTC.

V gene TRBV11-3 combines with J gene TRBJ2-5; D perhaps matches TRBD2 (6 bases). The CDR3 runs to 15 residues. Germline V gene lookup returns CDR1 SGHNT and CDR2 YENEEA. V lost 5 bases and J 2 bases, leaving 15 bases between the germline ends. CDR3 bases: TGTGCCAGCAGCCTCTTCGGCGGGATTCAAGAGACCCAGTACTTC. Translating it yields CASSLFGGIQETQYF.

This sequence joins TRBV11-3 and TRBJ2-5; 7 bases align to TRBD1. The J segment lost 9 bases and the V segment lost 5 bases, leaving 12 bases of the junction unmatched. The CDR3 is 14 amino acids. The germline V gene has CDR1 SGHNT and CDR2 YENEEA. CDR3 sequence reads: CASSQNTGVVAQYF. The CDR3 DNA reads TGTGCCAGCAGCCAAAACACAGGGGTCGTGGCCCAGTACTTC.